The clone carrying this T cell receptor beta chain was picked up many times. Its specificity is not known. Trimming took 4 bases from V and 8 from J; bases not matched to a gene: 8. The CDR3 is 14 amino acids. In germline, CDR1 is SGHRS, CDR2 YFSETQ. RNA transcripts gave rise to amplified TCR beta CDR3 regions. HTBI primers were used for first-round RT-PCR of the TCR CDR3. A single record per CDR3 protein comes from TCRdb applying MiXCR to the multiplex PCR reads. The sample includes a few hundred thousand distinct CDR3 sequences, roughly an eighth seen only once; the top ten take 5% to 6%. This sample is part of a study of T cells in Graves' hyperthyroidism and ophthalmopathy. Whole-study findings and limits: Blood also carried most thyroid clonotypes expanded above 0.001.

Exclusion of a patient resulted from uncontrolled infection, other autoimmune disease, pregnancy or lactation. The sequence came from a woman aged 18-29 years with Graves' hyperthyroidism. Sequencing used blood. V usage is TRBV5-1 and J usage is TRBJ2-1; TRBD2 matches at 8 bases. The CDR3 sequence is CASSPGLAGHEQFF. The CDR3 nucleotides read TGCGCCAGCAGCCCTGGACTAGCTGGCCATGAGCAGTTCTTC.